The clone carrying this T cell receptor (beta chain) was observed a handful of times. What it binds is not known. This record comes from a study of cytotoxic CD8 clonotypes in ibrutinib-treated CLL. The overall study: The group held 11 relapsed/refractory and 15 treatment-naive patients, with under 18 IGHV unmutated. Partial responders roughly 25, complete 2; some 12 progressed and about 15 stayed in remission by median roughly 70 months. Study findings and constraints: Collection times varied between progressing and sustained-remission patients. Stable or contracted on treatment, public clonotypes were also uncommon.

Assay: immunoSEQ multiplex PCR; the TCRdb copy retains only in-frame clones and omits some. The sample records under 150,000 clones, 80% being singletons. V lost 4 bases, J lost 4 bases, and 7 bases stayed unmatched. Germline V gives CDR1 KGHSH, CDR2 LQKENI. This CDR3 is 15 amino acids long. The material sequenced was PBMCs, taken after 36 months of ibrutinib treatment. The receptor comes from a human donor with chronic lymphocytic leukemia. The chain combines TRBV18 with TRBJ1-1; 9 nucleotides line up with TRBD1. The CDR3 protein is CASSLRQGDGTEAFF. CDR3 nucleotide sequence: TGTGCCAGCTCACTTCGACAGGGGGACGGCACTGAAGCTTTCTTT.